This T cell receptor (beta chain) was sequenced in a study of identical twins. General study results and limits: Twin-shared out-of-frame alpha sequences showed excess low generation probability.

All donors were healthy, and all were Caucasian. TCRdb reanalysed the 5' RACE reads using MiXCR and keeps one entry per CDR3 protein. This table holds under 300,000 distinct CDR3 sequences, 6.5% to 9.5% found once. This clonotype was counted many times. Its antigen is undetermined. This sample was shared with a second study, whose subject was yellow fever vaccine responses in identical twins. That work adds: Each twin's T cell response to the vaccine was reported to look partly convergent and partly personalized.

The sample consisted of CD8+ T cells sorted from blood. The TCR originated in a woman between 18 and 29 years old in good health.

CDR3 region: CASSELARAEKLFF. CDR3 DNA sequence: TGTGCCAGCAGTGAACTGGCCAGGGCCGAAAAACTGTTTTTT. The J gene is TRBJ1-4, the V gene TRBV6-1, with D possibly being TRBD1 (5 bases). Trimming pared 2 bases from V and 8 bases from J, leaving 12 bases between. Germline V gene lookup returns CDR1 MNHNS and CDR2 SASEGT. The CDR3 covers 14 residues.